One sample yielded the 5 T cell receptor beta chains listed below, sequenced in a study of OX40 agonist ivuxolimab in advanced cancers. This table comes from immunoSEQ multiplex PCR, and its TCRdb copy is limited to in-frame clones, with some not included. The sample shows 37,000 or so clones, roughly nine tenths of them seen only once. Sequenced here: CD4+ or CD8+ T cells sorted from blood, sampled in a trial of the OX40 agonist ivuxolimab. These receptors all come from an adult with an advanced solid tumor such as melanoma, head and neck, liver or kidney cancer.

The CDR3 DNA is TGTGCCAGCAGCTTTCGGGACAGTCCAAAAGGGGGAGATACGCAGTATTTT. Its translation is CASSFRDSPKGGDTQYF. The rearrangement joins TRBV7-9 to TRBJ2-3, with 7 positions matching TRBD1. Trimming cost V 3 bases and J 5 bases; bases outside gene matches: 14. CDR3 length equals 17 residues. CDR1 and CDR2 (germline): SEHNR, FQNEAQ (reference sequence).

This chain uses TRBV7-2 with TRBJ2-7; D not certain. Germline CDR1 is SGHTA and CDR2 is FQGNSA. V dropped 3 bases and J dropped 3 bases, with 9 bases sitting between them. The CDR3 runs to 13 residues. The CDR3 DNA follows: TGTGCCAGCAGCTTCACAGCCGACTACGAGCAGTACTTC. Protein product: CASSFTADYEQYF.

The chain employs TRBV2 and TRBJ1-5; unclear D gene. The CDR3 totals 12 residues. CDR1 is SNHLY and CDR2 is FYNNEI in the germline V gene. V lost 11 bases to trimming and J lost 0 bases, with 8 bases between them. The CDR3 spells CASRYSNQPQHF. CDR3 bases: TGTGCCTCCCGCTATAGCAATCAGCCCCAGCATTTT.

The genes are TRBV7-9 and TRBJ1-2; the D is unclear. Germline V gene lookup returns CDR1 SEHNR and CDR2 FQNEAQ (reference sequence). The CDR3 sequence is 12 residues long. V lost 4 bases and J 8 bases, leaving 11 bases between the germline ends. This CDR3 is CASSSGPGGYTF. The CDR3 DNA reads TGTGCCAGCAGCTCGGGTCCGGGAGGCTACACCTTC.

The chain joins TRBV5-1 to TRBJ2-3; D call uncertain. V shed 2 bases and J shed 2 bases, with 3 bases lying between them. Germline V gives CDR1 SGHRS, CDR2 YFSETQ. The length of the CDR3 is 12 residues. The CDR3 nucleotides read TGCGCCAGCAGCTTTAACACAGATACGCAGTATTTT. Its protein product is CASSFNTDTQYF.